The sequence of this T cell receptor beta chain was determined in a study of regulatory T cells in long-lasting Graves disease. The study, taken as a whole, reports: Only a small sample size was used, which may have cut accuracy.

Germline loops: CDR1 GTSNPN, CDR2 SVGIG (reference sequence). V was trimmed by 0 bases and J by 3 bases, leaving 6 bases between them. This CDR3 spans 13 amino acids. This clonotype was counted ten times or more. Its target is unknown. Building of the TCR beta libraries involved iRepertoire HTBI primers and Arm-PCR of CDR3 regions. From the multiplex PCR reads, TCRdb called clonotypes with MiXCR, one entry per CDR3 protein. Altogether about 430,000 distinct CDR3 sequences are present, approximately 15% being singletons, with the ten largest covering roughly 7.7%. Time point meaning: newly diagnosed GD, antithyroid drugs for less than 3 months. RNA extracted from PBMCs served as the sequencing template. These data are also associated with another study on T cells in Graves' hyperthyroidism and ophthalmopathy.

The sample here was peripheral blood mononuclear cells (PBMCs), taken at new diagnosis, from a patient treated with antithyroid drugs. V gene TRBV30 combines with J gene TRBJ1-3, with no clear D. This clonotype originated in a middle-aged woman with Graves disease. The CDR3 DNA is TGTGCCTGGAGTGTAACCTTTGGAAACACCATATATTTT. Translating it yields CAWSVTFGNTIYF. The full variable domain, in which reference TRBV30 and TRBJ1-3 provide the parts outside the CDR3, is SQTIHQWPATLVQPVGSPLSLECTVEGTSNPNLYWYRQAAGRGLQLLFYSVGIGQISSEVPQNLSASRPQDRQFILSSKKLLLSDSGFYLCAWSVTFGNTIYFGEGSWLTVV.